Listed below are T cell receptor beta chains from one sample, sequenced in a study of T cells in Graves' hyperthyroidism and ophthalmopathy. MiXCR, applied by TCRdb to the multiplex PCR reads, yields one record per CDR3 protein. The sample includes approximately 210,000 distinct CDR3 sequences, 17% of them seen just once. Sequencing was carried out using blood. Every receptor here comes from a man aged 50 to 60 with Graves' hyperthyroidism. The conserved cysteine and the conserved F or W are not part of the CDR3 here. D genes are given only for firm matches.

cdr3_aa: ASSLEGQDWPLALADTQY
j_call: TRBJ2-3
d_call: -
v_call: TRBV7-9

cdr3_aa: ATSSASYGYT
j_call: TRBJ1-2
d_call: -
v_call: TRBV24-1

cdr3_aa: ASSSFRTWDGYT
j_call: TRBJ1-2
d_call: -
v_call: TRBV28

cdr3_aa: AISESRDVWVPDTQY
j_call: TRBJ2-3
d_call: -
v_call: TRBV10-3

cdr3_aa: APTSGSSGELF
j_call: TRBJ2-2
d_call: TRBD2
v_call: TRBV20-1

cdr3_aa: ASSGTGTGNQETQY
j_call: TRBJ2-5
d_call: TRBD1
v_call: TRBV5-1

cdr3_aa: ASSPTDRGLRGYT
j_call: TRBJ1-2
d_call: TRBD1
v_call: TRBV28

cdr3_aa: ATNRQGATEAF
j_call: TRBJ1-1
d_call: TRBD1
v_call: TRBV7-9

cdr3_aa: ASNRDRANEKLF
j_call: TRBJ1-4
d_call: TRBD1
v_call: TRBV2

cdr3_aa: ASSSRRAGGPKDTQY
j_call: TRBJ2-3
d_call: TRBD2
v_call: TRBV6-2/TRBV6-3

cdr3_aa: ASRLHTDTQY
j_call: TRBJ2-3
d_call: -
v_call: TRBV7-9

cdr3_aa: ASSLSAGGRTEAF
j_call: TRBJ1-1
d_call: -
v_call: TRBV27

cdr3_aa: AIAGTVETQY
j_call: TRBJ2-3
d_call: TRBD2
v_call: TRBV10-3

cdr3_aa: AGGLGTLVGEQF
j_call: TRBJ2-1
d_call: -
v_call: TRBV30

cdr3_aa: SASPSDYSYEQY
j_call: TRBJ2-7
d_call: -
v_call: TRBV20-1

cdr3_aa: ASSLFRAGELF
j_call: TRBJ2-2
d_call: -
v_call: TRBV12-3/TRBV12-4

cdr3_aa: SVEWLAGGPWEQF
j_call: TRBJ2-1
d_call: TRBD2
v_call: TRBV29-1

cdr3_aa: AIKGQGAGTGANVLT
j_call: TRBJ2-6
d_call: TRBD1
v_call: TRBV10-3

cdr3_aa: ASSFKTGGHEQY
j_call: TRBJ2-7
d_call: TRBD1
v_call: TRBV12-3/TRBV12-4

cdr3_aa: ASSLERDEQY
j_call: TRBJ2-7
d_call: -
v_call: TRBV11-2

cdr3_aa: ASSPVNTDSYNEQF
j_call: TRBJ2-1
d_call: -
v_call: TRBV18

cdr3_aa: ASSGQRNQPQH
j_call: TRBJ1-5
d_call: -
v_call: TRBV2

cdr3_aa: ASMGGDNSPLH
j_call: TRBJ1-6
d_call: -
v_call: TRBV28

cdr3_aa: ASRSPGISGYT
j_call: TRBJ1-2
d_call: -
v_call: TRBV28